The 24 T cell receptor beta chains below come from one sample, sequenced in a study of regulatory T cells in long-lasting Graves disease. Time point specified: persistent/refractory GD, antithyroid drugs over 5 years with positive TRAb. Preparation of the TCR library used RNA extracted from PBMCs. Researchers made TCR beta libraries by using iRepertoire HTBI primers and running Arm-PCR on CDR3 regions. TCRdb itself ran the multiplex PCR reads through MiXCR, one entry per CDR3 protein. The sample consists of 300,000 to 500,000 distinct CDR3 sequences, less than 25% of them appearing once. The starting material was peripheral blood mononuclear cells (PBMCs), obtained when the disease was refractory, from a patient treated with antithyroid drugs. The receptors derive from a female donor with Graves disease.

This CDR3 is CASGGRDYNEQFF. CDR3 sequence (DNA): TGTGCCAGCGGGGGGCGGGACTACAATGAGCAGTTCTTC. The V call is TRBV7-2, the J call TRBJ2-1; possibly TRBD1 or TRBD2 for D (6 bases each). The germline gives CDR1 SGHTA, CDR2 FQGNSA. The CDR3 contains 13 residues. Between the trimmed V and J ends, which lost 8 bases and 3 bases, there was a span of 11 bases.

The chain is built from TRBV12-3 or TRBV12-4 and TRBJ2-2, with D perhaps matching TRBD2 (5 bases). The germline V and J ends were trimmed by 8 bases and 3 bases, with 13 bases remaining between them. CDR3 length: 14 residues. The CDR3 protein is CASSDGGYTGELFF. In nucleotides, the CDR3 is TGTGCCAGCTCAGACGGAGGATACACCGGGGAGCTGTTTTTT.

This clonotype was observed a handful of times. The chain carries TRBV19 and TRBJ1-1; maybe TRBD1 (6 bases). CDR3 length equals 15 residues. V shed 5 bases and J shed 4 bases, with 17 bases lying between them. Germline V CDR1 and CDR2: LNHDA, SQIVND (reference sequence). For the CDR3, the DNA is TGTGCCAGTAGTTCGGCCCAGGGGAGCGGCACTGAAGCTTTCTTT. It translates to CASSSAQGSGTEAFF.

This clonotype has at least ten counts. The chain is built from TRBV2 and TRBJ2-7; D is unclear. The CDR3 loop spans 13 amino acids. Germline V CDR1 and CDR2: SNHLY, FYNNEI. V dropped 3 bases and J dropped 5 bases, with 11 bases sitting between them. The CDR3 reads CASSELGLNEQYF. The DNA of the CDR3 is TGTGCCAGCAGTGAGCTGGGGTTGAACGAGCAGTACTTC.

To note about this clonotype: A read error may be the cause here, since a much bigger clone is one base away. CDR3 sequence (DNA): TGCAGTGCTAGAGGGGACGGGGGATACGAGCAGTACTTC. Translating gives CSARGDGGYEQYF. V gene TRBV20-1 combines with J gene TRBJ2-7; TRBD2 might be the D (6 bases). This CDR3 spans 13 amino acids. Trimming took off 1 base at V and 4 bases at J, with 11 bases between the two ends. Germline V gene lookup returns CDR1 DFQATT and CDR2 SNEGSKA (reference sequence).

This clonotype has a count of ten or more. This rearrangement joins TRBV5-1 to TRBJ2-7; 8 bases line up with TRBD2. V shed 2 bases and J 7 bases; nucleotides not matched to a gene: 17. The CDR3 runs 17 residues. Germline V gives CDR1 SGHRS, CDR2 YFSETQ. CDR3 bases: TGCGCCAGCAGCTTCGGGACTAGAGGGCCCTCGGGCTGGGAGCAGTACTTC. It specifies CASSFGTRGPSGWEQYF.

This clonotype was seen repeatedly, ten times or more. The chain couples TRBV7-3 to TRBJ2-5, with 9 bases matching TRBD2. The CDR3 has 15 residues. Germline CDR1 SGHTA, CDR2 FQGTGA. V shed 3 bases, J shed 5 bases, and the junction held 7 bases outside the gene matches. The CDR3 protein is CASSLRGAGGETQYF. CDR3 DNA sequence: TGTGCCAGCAGCTTGAGGGGAGCGGGAGGTGAGACCCAGTACTTC.

This clonotype was seen at least ten times. This sequence joins TRBV28 and TRBJ2-5; tentatively, D is TRBD1 (5 bases). V lost 4 bases and J lost 6, with 15 bases in between. Germline CDR1 is MDHEN and CDR2 is SYDVKM. There are 14 residues in the CDR3. The DNA of the CDR3 is TGTGCCAGCAGTTCCCCCCCCACAGGAAAGACCCAGTACTTC. Protein sequence: CASSSPPTGKTQYF.

The chain has TRBV3-1 and TRBJ2-2; no clear D gene. This CDR3 region has 16 residues. CDR1 is LGHDT, CDR2 YNNKEL, per germline (reference sequence). With 0 bases removed from V and 3 bases from J, the gap between germline ends came to 11 bases. Here the CDR3 reads CASSQEMWVDTGELFF. In DNA form, the CDR3 reads TGTGCCAGCAGCCAAGAAATGTGGGTGGACACCGGGGAGCTGTTTTTT. The full variable domain, with the rest looked up from reference TRBV3-1 and TRBJ2-2, is DTAVSQTPKYLVTQMGNDKSIKCEQNLGHDTMYWYKQDSKKFLKIMFSYNNKELIINETVPNRFSPKSPDKAHLNLHINSLELGDSAVYFCASSQEMWVDTGELFFGEGSRLTVL.

The CDR3 DNA reads as TGTGCCAGCAGCCCTAATTATCGGGGAGCCAAAAACATTCAGTACTTC. Protein product: CASSPNYRGAKNIQYF. The chain is built from TRBV7-9 and TRBJ2-4; TRBD2 is a possible D gene (5 bases). V was clipped by 5 bases and J by 0 bases, with 14 bases between them. Germline loops: CDR1 SEHNR, CDR2 FQNEAQ (reference sequence). CDR3 length: 16 amino acids.

This clonotype was detected only a few times. The genes are TRBV7-6 and TRBJ1-4; 7 bases are a match to TRBD1. With 5 bases clipped from V and 7 bases from J, the junction kept 13 bases outside the gene matches. The CDR3 extends over 16 amino acids. Germline CDR1 is SGHVS and CDR2 is FNYEAQ. The CDR3 loop reads CASSRATGAGVEKLFF. The CDR3 DNA reads as TGTGCCAGCAGCCGTGCAACAGGGGCAGGGGTTGAAAAACTGTTTTTT.

The chain recombines TRBV27 with TRBJ1-6; a weak D match, TRBD1 (6 bases). V gave up 6 bases and J gave up 0 bases, with 27 bases separating them. CDR3 length: 21 amino acids. Germline V gene sequence: CDR1 MNHEY, CDR2 SMNVEV (reference sequence). The CDR3 spells CASSPTMIGQNSISYNSPLHF. DNA for the CDR3: TGTGCCAGCAGCCCAACGATGATAGGACAGAACAGTATCTCCTATAATTCACCCCTCCACTTT.

This chain connects TRBV6-2 or TRBV6-3 to TRBJ2-7; D not resolved. There are 13 residues in the CDR3. The V and J ends lost 5 bases and 1 base respectively, with 9 bases between them. Germline V gene sequence: CDR1 MNHEY, CDR2 SVGEGT. The CDR3 coding sequence is TGTGCCAGCAGTACCATATCGTCCTACGAGCAGTACTTC. This gives the protein CASSTISSYEQYF.

The rearrangement joins TRBV24-1 to TRBJ2-5, with TRBD1 matching over 7 bases. Trimming at V came to 4 bases and at J to 3 bases, leaving 4 bases not matched to a gene. The germline V gene encodes CDR1 KGHDR and CDR2 SFDVKD. This CDR3 region has 14 residues. The CDR3 nucleotides read TGTGCCACCAGTGACCTTGGGACAGAAGAGACCCAGTACTTC. Its protein is CATSDLGTEETQYF.

This clonotype was picked up a small number of times. This chain connects TRBV5-6 to TRBJ2-5; maybe TRBD2 (6 bases). Trimming took 2 bases from V and 2 from J, leaving 10 bases between them. Germline V lookup: CDR1 SGHDT, CDR2 YYEEEE. This CDR3 is built from 14 residues. Written as DNA, the CDR3 is TGTGCCAGCAGCTTTGGGGCGGGGCAAGAGACCCAGTACTTC. This codes for CASSFGAGQETQYF.

The chain carries TRBV9 and TRBJ2-5, with D uncertain. The CDR3 totals 13 residues. V was clipped by 2 bases and J by 3 bases, with 8 bases between them. The germline V gene has CDR1 SGDLS and CDR2 YYNGEE. CDR3 sequence (DNA): TGTGCCAGCAGCGTTCCTGCGGAAGAGACCCAGTACTTC. It encodes CASSVPAEETQYF.

A few counts support this clonotype. V and J are TRBV6-4 and TRBJ2-5; 8 bases align to TRBD1. Germline values: CDR1 MRHNA, CDR2 SNTAGT. V trimming: 6 bases; J trimming: 5 bases; junction bases outside the gene matches: 17. The CDR3 consists of 17 residues. The CDR3 nucleotides are TGTGCCAGCAGCATAAAGTCGGACAGGGAGGTACGGGAGACCCAGTACTTC. Amino acid sequence: CASSIKSDREVRETQYF.

In this sample, this clonotype turned up a few times. This rearrangement joins TRBV20-1 to TRBJ2-1, with D possibly being TRBD2 (6 bases). V lost 4 bases and J lost 9, with 22 bases in between. CDR3 length equals 15 residues. The germline V gene has CDR1 DFQATT and CDR2 SNEGSKA (reference sequence). In DNA, the CDR3 is TGCAGTGCTATTGGGGAGTTGGAGGGGCGGCCTGAGCAGTTCTTC. Protein sequence: CSAIGELEGRPEQFF.

This clonotype was observed a few times. The junction and the germline gene differ at one end; a read error may be behind it. This chain uses TRBV3-1 with TRBJ2-7, with no clear D. Looked up from germline, CDR1 is LGHDT and CDR2 is YNNKEL (reference sequence). This CDR3 has 13 amino acids. The CDR3 reads CASSQVAGNEQYF. Here the CDR3 DNA reads TGTGCCAGCAGTCAAGTCGCAGGAAACGAGCAGTACTTC.

The chain couples TRBV20-1 to TRBJ1-2; D remains unclear. The CDR3 extends over 14 amino acids. Trimming pared 0 bases from V and 8 bases from J, leaving 16 bases between. In germline, CDR1 is DFQATT, CDR2 SNEGSKA (reference sequence). CDR3 region: CSARDLRRLRGYTF. CDR3 coding DNA: TGCAGTGCTAGAGATCTGAGACGTTTGAGGGGCTACACCTTC.

This clonotype was counted a few times. This chain connects TRBV28 to TRBJ1-4, with D perhaps TRBD1 (6 bases). Germline CDR1 and CDR2: MDHEN and SYDVKM. This CDR3 is built from 16 residues. Deletions cut 10 bases from V and 6 bases from J, with 24 bases between. This CDR3 reads CATFPPTGWSDEKLFF. The CDR3 DNA reads TGTGCCACCTTCCCCCCGACAGGCTGGTCGGATGAAAAACTGTTTTTT.

At least ten counts were recorded for this clonotype. The V and J genes are TRBV7-9 and TRBJ2-7, with D perhaps TRBD1 (6 bases). Germline V gives CDR1 SEHNR, CDR2 FQNEAQ (reference sequence). This CDR3 spans 17 amino acids. V lost 1 base to trimming and J lost 0 bases, with 16 bases between them. The chain's CDR3 is CASSLGLTDRSSYEQYF. The CDR3 DNA follows: TGTGCCAGCAGCTTAGGGTTGACAGACAGGAGCTCCTACGAGCAGTACTTC.

The chain is built from TRBV5-1 and TRBJ2-2; the D is unclear. The CDR3 is 14 amino acids. Germline lookup yields CDR1 SGHRS and CDR2 YFSETQ. V shed 4 bases and J shed 4 bases, with 11 bases lying between them. The CDR3 nucleotides are TGCGCCAGCAGCCGACTTGAGCCCACCGGGGAGCTGTTTTTT. Translation gives CASSRLEPTGELFF.

This clonotype was detected a few times. The chain carries TRBV7-9 and TRBJ2-7, with 9 bases identical to TRBD1. The CDR3 has 14 residues. The trim removed 5 bases at V and 7 bases at J, leaving 9 bases unmatched. Germline V gives CDR1 SEHNR, CDR2 FQNEAQ (reference sequence). CDR3 residues: CASSPGQGIEEQYF. CDR3 bases: TGTGCCAGCAGCCCCGGACAGGGGATCGAAGAGCAGTACTTC.